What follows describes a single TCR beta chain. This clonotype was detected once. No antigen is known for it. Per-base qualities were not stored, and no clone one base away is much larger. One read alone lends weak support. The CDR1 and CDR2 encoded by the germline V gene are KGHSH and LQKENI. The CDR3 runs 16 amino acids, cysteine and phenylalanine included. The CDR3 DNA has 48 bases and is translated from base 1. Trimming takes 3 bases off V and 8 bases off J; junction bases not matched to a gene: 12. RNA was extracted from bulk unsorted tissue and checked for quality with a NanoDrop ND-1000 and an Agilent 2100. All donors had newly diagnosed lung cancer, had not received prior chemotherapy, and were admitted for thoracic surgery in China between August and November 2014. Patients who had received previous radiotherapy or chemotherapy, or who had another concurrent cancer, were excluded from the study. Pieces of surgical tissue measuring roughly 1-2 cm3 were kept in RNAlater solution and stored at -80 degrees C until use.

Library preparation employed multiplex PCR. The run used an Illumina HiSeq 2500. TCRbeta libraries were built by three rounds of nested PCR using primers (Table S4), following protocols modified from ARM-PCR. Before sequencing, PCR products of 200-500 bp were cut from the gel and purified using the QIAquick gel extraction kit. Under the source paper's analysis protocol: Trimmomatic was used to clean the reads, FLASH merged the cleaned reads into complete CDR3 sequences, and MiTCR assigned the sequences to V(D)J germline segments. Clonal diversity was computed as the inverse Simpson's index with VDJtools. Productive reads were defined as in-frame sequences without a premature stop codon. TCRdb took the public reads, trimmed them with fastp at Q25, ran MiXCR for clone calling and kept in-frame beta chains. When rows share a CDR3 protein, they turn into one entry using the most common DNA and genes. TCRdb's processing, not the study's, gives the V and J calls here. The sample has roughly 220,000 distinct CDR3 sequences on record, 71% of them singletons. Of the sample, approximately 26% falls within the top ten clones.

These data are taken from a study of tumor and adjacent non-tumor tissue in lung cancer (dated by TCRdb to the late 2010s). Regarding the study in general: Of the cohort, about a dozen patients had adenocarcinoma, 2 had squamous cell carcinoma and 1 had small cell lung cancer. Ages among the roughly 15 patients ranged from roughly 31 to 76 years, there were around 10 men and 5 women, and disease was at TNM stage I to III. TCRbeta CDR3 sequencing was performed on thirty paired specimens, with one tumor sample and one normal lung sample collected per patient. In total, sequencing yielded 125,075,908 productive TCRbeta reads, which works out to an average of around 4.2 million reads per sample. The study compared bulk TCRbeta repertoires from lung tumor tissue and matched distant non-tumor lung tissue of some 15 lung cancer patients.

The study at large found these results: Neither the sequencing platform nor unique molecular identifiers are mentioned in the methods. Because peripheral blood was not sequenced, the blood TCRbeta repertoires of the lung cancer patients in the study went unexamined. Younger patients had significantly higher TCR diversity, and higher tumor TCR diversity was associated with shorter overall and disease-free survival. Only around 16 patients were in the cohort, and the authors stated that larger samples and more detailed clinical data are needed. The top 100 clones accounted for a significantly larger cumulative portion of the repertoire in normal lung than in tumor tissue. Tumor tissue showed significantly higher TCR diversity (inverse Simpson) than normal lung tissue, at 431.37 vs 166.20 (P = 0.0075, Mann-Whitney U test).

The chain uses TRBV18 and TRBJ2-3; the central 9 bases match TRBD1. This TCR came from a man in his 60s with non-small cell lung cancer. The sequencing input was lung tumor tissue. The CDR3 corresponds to CASSPPGTGPLGTQYF. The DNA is TGTGCCAGCTCACCTCCCGGGACAGGGCCCTTGGGTACGCAGTATTTT.